Listed below are T cell receptor beta chains from one sample, sequenced in a study of glioma-infiltrating T cells after dendritic cell vaccination. Clones were read by immunoSEQ multiplex PCR, and TCRdb kept only the in-frame ones, dropping some. Of approximately 62,000 clones listed, about 89% are singletons. Sequencing was performed on blood, taken after dendritic cell vaccination. The receptors originated from a human donor with glioblastoma. CDR3s include the opening cysteine and the closing phenylalanine or tryptophan. A D gene is named only where the DNA matches it firmly. Size values are once, few and many counts, or a class for expanded clones, and some rows have none.

J gene: TRBJ1-1; V gene: TRBV7-2; D gene: .; clone size: .; CDR3 protein: CASSFGPFGGAGNTEAFF; CDR3 DNA: TGTGCCAGCAGCTTTGGGCCCTTCGGGGGGGCCGGGAACACTGAAGCTTTCTTT
J gene: TRBJ1-5; V gene: TRBV7-2; D gene: .; clone size: .; CDR3 protein: CASSPIPSSNQPQHF; CDR3 DNA: TGTGCCAGCAGCCCCATCCCGAGCTCGAATCAGCCCCAGCATTTT
J gene: TRBJ2-1; V gene: TRBV11-3; D gene: .; clone size: .; CDR3 protein: CASSLPTSREQFF; CDR3 DNA: TGTGCCAGCAGCCTACCTACTTCGCGCGAGCAGTTCTTC
J gene: TRBJ1-2; V gene: TRBV6-5; D gene: TRBD1; clone size: .; CDR3 protein: CASSGRQGVNYGYTF; CDR3 DNA: TGTGCCAGCAGTGGGCGACAGGGAGTTAACTATGGCTACACCTTC
J gene: TRBJ2-1; V gene: TRBV7-2; D gene: TRBD1; clone size: .; CDR3 protein: CASSLLSRGPYNEQFF; CDR3 DNA: TGTGCCAGCAGCTTATTATCCAGGGGGCCCTACAATGAGCAGTTCTTC
J gene: TRBJ2-7; V gene: TRBV10-2; D gene: .; clone size: once; CDR3 protein: CASSAKAGSGSYEQYF; CDR3 DNA: TGCGCCAGCAGTGCCAAAGCAGGTTCAGGCTCCTACGAGCAGTACTTC
J gene: TRBJ1-2; V gene: TRBV2; D gene: .; clone size: few; CDR3 protein: CASSEARRENYGYTF; CDR3 DNA: TGTGCCAGCAGTGAAGCGCGCAGGGAAAACTATGGCTACACCTTC
J gene: TRBJ2-7; V gene: TRBV4-3; D gene: .; clone size: .; CDR3 protein: CASSQAPGSDGRAVQYF; CDR3 DNA: TGCGCCAGCAGCCAAGCCCCGGGCTCGGACGGCAGGGCGGTTCAGTACTTC
J gene: TRBJ1-2; V gene: TRBV5-5; D gene: .; clone size: .; CDR3 protein: CASSSEDSQGYGYTF; CDR3 DNA: TGTGCCAGCAGCAGTGAGGATAGTCAGGGCTATGGCTACACCTTC
J gene: TRBJ1-5; V gene: TRBV7-7; D gene: .; clone size: .; CDR3 protein: CASSLGLNQPQHF; CDR3 DNA: TGTGCTAGCAGCTTGGGGCTAAATCAGCCCCAGCATTTT
J gene: TRBJ2-3; V gene: TRBV7-7; D gene: .; clone size: .; CDR3 protein: CASSFGRTDTQYF; CDR3 DNA: TGTGCTAGCAGCTTCGGTCGGACAGATACGCAGTATTTT
J gene: TRBJ1-3; V gene: TRBV10-2; D gene: .; clone size: .; CDR3 protein: CASRHSGNTIYF; CDR3 DNA: TGCGCCAGCAGACACTCTGGAAACACCATATATTTT
J gene: TRBJ2-4; V gene: TRBV7-2; D gene: .; clone size: .; CDR3 protein: CASSLAASPAKNIQYF; CDR3 DNA: TGTGCCAGCAGCTTAGCGGCTAGTCCGGCCAAAAACATTCAGTACTTC
J gene: TRBJ2-2; V gene: TRBV9; D gene: .; clone size: .; CDR3 protein: CASSPPNRAGTGELFF; CDR3 DNA: TGTGCCAGCAGCCCACCAAACAGGGCGGGCACCGGGGAGCTGTTTTTT
J gene: TRBJ2-1; V gene: TRBV5-5; D gene: .; clone size: .; CDR3 protein: CASSANRDNWYNEQFF; CDR3 DNA: TGTGCCAGCAGCGCCAACCGGGACAACTGGTACAATGAGCAGTTCTTC
J gene: TRBJ2-7; V gene: TRBV5-1; D gene: TRBD1; clone size: .; CDR3 protein: CASSLDRGPYEQYF; CDR3 DNA: TGCGCCAGCAGCTTGGACAGGGGGCCTTACGAGCAGTACTTC
J gene: TRBJ2-7; V gene: TRBV27; D gene: .; clone size: .; CDR3 protein: CASSHSPKTYEQYF; CDR3 DNA: TGTGCCAGCAGCCATTCCCCAAAAACCTACGAGCAGTACTTC
J gene: TRBJ1-2; V gene: TRBV15; D gene: .; clone size: once; CDR3 protein: CATRGPREDYGYTF; CDR3 DNA: TGTGCCACCAGGGGTCCCCGGGAGGACTATGGCTACACCTTC